Shown below are 17 T cell receptor beta chains from a single sample sequenced in a study of control samples from healthy donors and cancer patients. The method was immunoSEQ multiplex PCR; TCRdb's version includes in-frame clones alone and lacks a portion of them. The table records 150,000 to 200,000 clones, 90% to 95% of them present only once. Sequencing used blood. The receptors stem from a man younger than 35 in good health.

The chain combines TRBV29-1 with TRBJ2-1; 9 positions match TRBD1. The CDR3 is 12 residues long. The V and J ends lost 6 bases and 6 bases, in that order; junction bases with no gene match: 3. The germline gives CDR1 SQVTM, CDR2 ANQGSEA. CDR3 in DNA: TGCAGCGTGAAGGGACAGGGCAATGAGCAGTTCTTC. Amino acid sequence: CSVKGQGNEQFF.

This rearrangement joins TRBV5-1 to TRBJ1-1; possibly TRBD1 for D (6 bases). CDR1 is SGHRS, CDR2 YFSETQ, per germline. The CDR3 contains 15 residues. Deletions cut 1 base from V and 3 bases from J, with 13 bases between. As DNA, the CDR3 is TGCGCCAGCAGCTTGTTCGGGGGCCATGACACTGAAGCTTTCTTT. Translated, it gives CASSLFGGHDTEAFF.

The V and J genes are TRBV9 and TRBJ2-7, with D possibly called TRBD1 or TRBD2 (5 bases each). The V and J ends lost 3 bases and 6 bases respectively, with 16 bases between them. CDR3 size: 14 residues. The germline gives CDR1 SGDLS, CDR2 YYNGEE. In DNA, the CDR3 is TGTGCCAGCAGCGCTCGACAGTCAGAGGGCGAGCAGTACTTC. Its translation: CASSARQSEGEQYF.

Only one count was recorded for this clone. The rearrangement links TRBV30 to TRBJ1-5, with unresolved D. The CDR3 has 13 amino acids. V was cut by 0 bases and J by 4 bases, with 7 bases left in between. CDR1 is GTSNPN, CDR2 SVGIG, per germline (reference sequence). The CDR3 region is CAWSVQGNQPQHF. The CDR3 coding sequence is TGTGCCTGGAGTGTACAAGGTAATCAGCCCCAGCATTTT.

The chain has TRBV19 and TRBJ2-3; D possibly corresponds to TRBD1 (5 bases). The germline gives CDR1 LNHDA, CDR2 SQIVND (reference sequence). V shed 3 bases and J shed 5 bases, with 12 bases lying between them. CDR3 length: 14 amino acids. The CDR3 protein is CASSMIGVGDTQYF. The CDR3 nucleotides are TGTGCCAGTAGTATGATAGGGGTCGGAGATACGCAGTATTTT. Full variable domain (rest looked up from reference TRBV19 and TRBJ2-3): DGGITQSPKYLFRKEGQNVTLSCEQNLNHDAMYWYRQDPGQGLRLIYYSQIVNDFQKGDIAEGYSVSREKKESFPLTVTSAQKNPTAFYLCASSMIGVGDTQYFGPGTRLTVL.

The chain recombines TRBV6-5 with TRBJ1-6; unclear D gene. CDR1 MNHEY and CDR2 SVGAGI come from the germline V gene. Between the trimmed V and J ends, which lost 8 bases and 7 bases, there was a span of 9 bases. The CDR3 runs to 12 residues. As DNA, the CDR3 is TGTGCCAGCCGGGCGGGGAATTCACCCCTCCACTTT. It specifies CASRAGNSPLHF.

The chain is built from TRBV11-3 and TRBJ2-6; no clear D gene. Trimming pared 1 base from V and 0 bases from J, leaving 4 bases between. Germline V gene sequence: CDR1 SGHNT, CDR2 YENEEA. The CDR3 is 15 amino acids. For the CDR3, the DNA is TGTGCCAGCAGCTTAGGAGGCTCTGGGGCCAACGTCCTGACTTTC. Amino acids: CASSLGGSGANVLTF.

The chain couples TRBV14 to TRBJ2-7, with 10 positions matching TRBD2. V trimming: 1 base; J trimming: 7 bases; junction bases outside the gene matches: 10. Germline CDR1 reads SGHDN; CDR2 reads FVKESK. The length of the CDR3 is 16 residues. CDR3 coding DNA: TGTGCCAGCAGCCAAGCGGGTAGCGGGGGGCCCCAAGAGCAGTACTTC. As protein: CASSQAGSGGPQEQYF.

This clone has a single count. This chain connects TRBV7-9 to TRBJ2-5; D gene uncertain. V lost 2 bases and J 1 base, leaving 5 bases between the germline ends. The CDR3 consists of 13 residues. CDR1 and CDR2 from the germline V gene are SEHNR and FQNEAQ (reference sequence). The CDR3 loop reads CASSLSSQETQYF. For the CDR3, the DNA is TGTGCCAGCAGCTTATCCAGCCAAGAGACCCAGTACTTC.

This chain uses TRBV7-2 with TRBJ2-7, with D possibly being TRBD2 (6 bases). There are 16 residues in the CDR3. The germline V and J ends were trimmed by 8 bases and 0 bases, with 20 bases remaining between them. CDR1 SGHTA and CDR2 FQGNSA come from the germline V gene. The CDR3 is CASGGRNFRDSYEQYF. CDR3 in DNA: TGTGCCAGCGGAGGGCGTAATTTTCGAGACTCCTACGAGCAGTACTTC.

The V and J genes are TRBV7-9 and TRBJ2-6, with D possibly matching TRBD2 (5 bases). Germline-derived CDR1 and CDR2 are SEHNR and FQNEAQ (reference sequence). This CDR3 spans 18 amino acids. V was cut by 5 bases and J by 0 bases, with 17 bases left in between. CDR3 DNA: TGTGCCAGCAGCAAACGGGCCAGCGGCGGCTCTGGGGCCAACGTCCTGACTTTC. Translated, it gives CASSKRASGGSGANVLTF.

The CDR3 here is CASSAIRIASTDTQYF. CDR3 DNA sequence: TGTGCCAGCTCCGCTATCAGGATAGCTAGCACAGATACGCAGTATTTT. The chain uses TRBV18 and TRBJ2-3; no clear D gene. The V and J ends lost 6 bases and 0 bases respectively, with 16 bases between them. Germline V lookup: CDR1 KGHSH, CDR2 LQKENI. This CDR3 region has 16 residues.

The chain has TRBV3-1 (or the pseudogene TRBV3-2) and TRBJ1-2; TRBD1 aligns across 12 bases. The CDR3 covers 18 residues. J gave up 4 bases and V 4 bases, and 13 bases lay outside the gene matches. The germline V gene has CDR1 LGHDT and CDR2 YNNKEL (reference sequence). In DNA form, the CDR3 reads TGTGCCAGCAGCCTGACCCCGGGACAGGGGGCGCCGCCCTATGGCTACACCTTC. Residues: CASSLTPGQGAPPYGYTF.

The V call is TRBV18, the J call TRBJ2-5, with unresolved D. There are 16 residues in the CDR3. V lost 3 bases to trimming and J lost 3 bases, with 17 bases between them. Per germline, CDR1 KGHSH and CDR2 LQKENI. For the CDR3, the DNA is TGTGCCAGCTCACCCGTGGGCTCGATAGAGAAAGAGACCCAGTACTTC. This sequence encodes CASSPVGSIEKETQYF.

The rearrangement uses TRBV19 and TRBJ1-1, with D hard to call. The CDR3 runs to 13 residues. Trimming cost V 5 bases and J 4 bases, with 11 bases left between them. The germline V gene encodes CDR1 LNHDA and CDR2 SQIVND (reference sequence). The CDR3 reads CASSSFWGTEAFF. DNA for the CDR3: TGTGCCAGTAGTTCCTTTTGGGGCACTGAAGCTTTCTTT.

The V gene is TRBV7-9, the J gene TRBJ2-3; D is ambiguous. CDR3 length: 14 amino acids. CDR1 and CDR2 from the germline V gene are SEHNR and FQNEAQ (reference sequence). Trimming took 1 base from V and 2 from J, leaving 7 bases between them. CDR3 protein: CASSLVGYTDTQYF. The CDR3 DNA follows: TGTGCCAGCAGCTTAGTGGGGTACACAGATACGCAGTATTTT.

In this sample, this clone turned up once. The chain uses TRBV27 and TRBJ2-1; D unclear. Germline V gives CDR1 MNHEY, CDR2 SMNVEV (reference sequence). This CDR3 spans 14 amino acids. V was pared by 2 bases and J by 5 bases, with 10 bases between. The CDR3 here is CASSLGSGHNEQFF. Here the CDR3 DNA reads TGTGCCAGCAGTTTAGGGTCGGGTCACAATGAGCAGTTCTTC.